Following are 17 T cell receptor beta chains from one sample sequenced in a study of control samples from healthy donors and cancer patients. The data were produced by immunoSEQ multiplex PCR, yet TCRdb's version contains in-frame clones alone and is incomplete. This sample has tens of thousands of clones; about 88% occur once, and the top ten carry approximately 38%. The specimen sequenced was PBMCs. These receptors all come from a man aged 65-85 years with lung cancer.

The rearrangement links TRBV9 to TRBJ1-6, with D possibly TRBD1 on 6 matching bases. The germline V gene has CDR1 SGDLS and CDR2 YYNGEE. The CDR3 runs 15 residues. V was shortened by 2 bases and J by 6 bases, with 12 bases between the two germline ends. Here the CDR3 DNA reads TGTGCCAGCAGCGTCCTAGGACAGCTTAATTCACCCCTCCACTTT. Amino acid sequence: CASSVLGQLNSPLHF.

In this sample, this clone turned up a few times. J is TRBJ2-2 and V is TRBV20-1; TRBD1 matches at 12 bases. The CDR3 totals 17 residues. V lost 3 bases and J lost 1; bases outside the gene matches: 6. Germline CDR1 DFQATT, CDR2 SNEGSKA (reference sequence). The CDR3 protein is CSASGTGGRGNTGELFF. The CDR3, as DNA: TGCAGTGCTAGTGGGACAGGGGGCCGAGGGAACACCGGGGAGCTGTTTTTT.

The chain combines TRBV6-5 with TRBJ1-2; D not resolved. The CDR3 runs 14 residues. The ends were cut back, 0 bases at V and 1 base at J, with 6 bases in the middle. Germline V gives CDR1 MNHEY, CDR2 SVGAGI. CDR3 amino acids: CASSYSRVNYGYTF. The CDR3 coding sequence is TGTGCCAGCAGTTACTCGAGGGTTAACTATGGCTACACCTTC.

This clone turned up a few times. This chain joins TRBV2 and TRBJ1-5; the D is unclear. The CDR3 contains 14 residues. V lost 3 bases and J 2 bases, leaving 8 bases between the germline ends. Germline values: CDR1 SNHLY, CDR2 FYNNEI. The CDR3 here is CASSEILGNQPQHF. CDR3 DNA sequence: TGTGCCAGCAGTGAGATCCTAGGCAATCAGCCCCAGCATTTT.

V and J are TRBV9 and TRBJ2-1; TRBD1 matches 7 bases. The length of the CDR3 is 14 residues. Germline CDR1 is SGDLS and CDR2 is YYNGEE. J lost 6 bases, V lost 0 bases, and 3 bases had no gene match. The CDR3 DNA reads TGTGCCAGCAGCGTAGGGGCAGGGGGCAATGAGCAGTTCTTC. Its protein product is CASSVGAGGNEQFF.

The chain recombines TRBV10-3 with TRBJ2-5; 7 nucleotides line up with TRBD1. There are 15 residues in the CDR3. Trimming removed 10 bases from V and 1 base from J; junction bases left unmatched: 12. Germline assignment: CDR1 ENHRY and CDR2 SYGVKD. CDR3 DNA: TGTGCCACCCGACCCAGTGGACAGGCCCAAGAGACCCAGTACTTC. This gives the protein CATRPSGQAQETQYF.

This clone was found once. The chain links TRBV9 to TRBJ2-1; D possibly corresponds to TRBD2 (5 bases). Trimming shortened V by 4 bases and J by 3 bases, and 14 bases separated the two germline ends. The CDR3 is 15 amino acids. From germline, CDR1 is SGDLS and CDR2 YYNGEE. The CDR3 DNA sequence: TGTGCCAGCAGCCCTCCGCCGGGGTTCTACAATGAGCAGTTCTTC. Amino acid sequence: CASSPPPGFYNEQFF.

The chain joins TRBV30 to TRBJ1-3; D ambiguous. The germline V gene has CDR1 GTSNPN and CDR2 SVGIG (reference sequence). The V end lost 0 bases, the J end lost 0 bases, and 12 bases lay between the germline ends. The CDR3 runs 16 residues. CDR3 loop: CAWSVRMSYSGNTIYF. In DNA form, the CDR3 reads TGTGCCTGGAGTGTACGTATGAGTTACTCTGGAAACACCATATATTTT.

This rearrangement joins TRBV6-2 or TRBV6-3 to TRBJ1-1; the D is unclear. The ends were cut back, 2 bases at V and 7 bases at J, with 11 bases in the middle. This CDR3 is 13 amino acids long. Germline CDR1 and CDR2: MNHEY and SVGEGT. This chain's CDR3 is CASSYRDWVEAFF. The CDR3 region has the DNA TGTGCCAGCAGTTACAGGGATTGGGTTGAAGCTTTCTTT.

The chain employs TRBV19 and TRBJ2-3; no clear D. Trimming removed 7 bases from V and 4 bases from J, with 9 bases in between. CDR3 size: 12 residues. From germline, CDR1 is LNHDA and CDR2 SQIVND (reference sequence). This CDR3 is CASNVPPDTQYF. The CDR3 DNA follows: TGTGCCAGTAACGTGCCCCCAGATACGCAGTATTTT.

The sample holds a few counts of this clone. V and J are TRBV21-1 and TRBJ2-7. TRBV21-1 is described as a pseudogene. The CDR3 loop spans 16 amino acids. The CDR3 DNA reads TGTGCCAGCAGCAGATGCCCAAGGGCGACGCCCTACGAGCAGTACTTC. Residues: CASSRCPRATPYEQYF.

The chain combines TRBV19 with TRBJ2-7; 8 positions agree with TRBD2. From germline, CDR1 is LNHDA and CDR2 SQIVND (reference sequence). Trimming at V came to 3 bases and at J to 2 bases, leaving 9 bases not matched to a gene. The CDR3 runs to 16 residues. CDR3 in amino acids: CASSIRRGGPTYEQYF. The CDR3 DNA follows: TGTGCCAGTAGTATTCGGCGCGGGGGGCCAACCTACGAGCAGTACTTC.

This chain connects TRBV6-1 to TRBJ1-2; 7 positions agree with TRBD1. V lost 1 base, J lost 7 bases, and 9 bases stayed unmatched. Germline CDR1 is MNHNS and CDR2 is SASEGT. CDR3 length equals 15 residues. The CDR3 DNA reads TGTGCCAGCAGTGAAGGGGGAGGGGGCGCAGCTGGCTACACCTTC. Protein product: CASSEGGGGAAGYTF.

The J gene is TRBJ2-7, the V gene TRBV30, with D perhaps matching TRBD2 (5 bases). The CDR3 consists of 13 residues. Germline V gives CDR1 GTSNPN, CDR2 SVGIG (reference sequence). V lost 1 base, J lost 7 bases, and 14 bases lay in between. The CDR3 nucleotides read TGTGCCTGGAGTGCCCGGCGACCGGGAGAGCAGTACTTC. This codes for CAWSARRPGEQYF.

This rearrangement joins TRBV21-1 to TRBJ1-5; the tabulated D call, TRBD1, remains unverified against the DNA. TRBV21-1 is listed as a pseudogene. CDR3 length equals 14 residues. The DNA for the CDR3 is TGTGCCAGGAGGGGACAGGGGGCTTGTCAGCCCCAGCATTTT. This translates into CARRGQGACQPQHF.

The V call is TRBV12-3 or TRBV12-4, the J call TRBJ1-1, with 9 bases aligning to TRBD1. J gave up 6 bases and V 3 bases, and 2 bases lay outside the gene matches. This CDR3 comprises 13 residues. The CDR3, as DNA: TGTGCCAGCAGTTTTACAGGGGGCTCTGAAGCTTTCTTT. Protein sequence: CASSFTGGSEAFF.

The CDR3 spells CASSLVTSLANEQFF. The DNA of the CDR3 is TGCGCCAGCAGCTTGGTTACTAGTCTCGCCAATGAGCAGTTCTTC. V and J are TRBV5-1 and TRBJ2-1, with a weak D call TRBD2 (5 bases). The CDR3 totals 15 residues. V was trimmed by 0 bases and J by 6 bases, leaving 13 bases between them. Germline assignment: CDR1 SGHRS and CDR2 YFSETQ.